This is a list of T cell receptor beta chains from one sample in a study of blood T cell repertoires in COVID-19. The assay was immunoSEQ multiplex PCR, and TCRdb's table has in-frame clones only and misses some. This table holds almost 400,000 clones, more than 75% found once. The sample comprised PBMCs or T cells enriched from blood (not recorded which). All receptors come from a young woman with acute COVID-19. Each CDR3 is given with its conserved first and last residue. A D gene is named only where the DNA matches it firmly. The listing skips clone size in some rows; elsewhere it reads once, few, many or a size class.

d_call	j_call	v_call	clone_size	cdr3_aa	cdr3_nt
-	TRBJ2-7	TRBV7-8	-	CASSSGVEQYF	TGTGCCAGCAGCTCAGGGGTTGAGCAGTACTTC
-	TRBJ1-5	TRBV9	-	CASSVGGSNQPQHF	TGTGCCAGCAGCGTAGGAGGGAGCAATCAGCCCCAGCATTTT
-	TRBJ1-1	TRBV2	once	CASSATGNLNTEAFF	TGTGCCAGCAGTGCAACAGGTAATTTGAACACTGAAGCTTTCTTT
TRBD1	TRBJ1-2	TRBV6-1	many	CASSEEGAGSYGYTF	TGTGCCAGCAGTGAAGAGGGGGCCGGAAGTTATGGCTACACCTTC
TRBD1	TRBJ1-3	TRBV24-1	-	CATSDRSGGKNTIYF	TGTGCCACCAGTGACCGATCAGGGGGCAAAAACACCATATATTTT
TRBD2	TRBJ2-7	TRBV2	-	CASGLAGGQTYEQYF	TGTGCCAGCGGACTAGCGGGGGGTCAGACCTACGAGCAGTACTTC
TRBD1	TRBJ2-7	TRBV5-1	-	CASSLAGQGLTAEQYF	TGCGCCAGCAGCTTGGCCGGACAGGGTCTTACTGCCGAGCAGTACTTC
-	TRBJ2-7	TRBV9	-	CASSLRDSARMGGYEQYF	TGTGCCAGCAGCCTCCGGGACAGTGCAAGGATGGGAGGCTACGAGCAGTACTTC
-	TRBJ1-1	TRBV6-6	-	CASSYSPGVTEAFF	TGTGCCAGCAGTTACTCGCCGGGAGTCACTGAAGCTTTCTTT
TRBD2	TRBJ2-2	TRBV9	-	CASSVGLAGGSSGELFF	TGTGCCAGCAGCGTAGGGTTAGCGGGGGGCTCCTCCGGGGAGCTGTTTTTT